This passage covers 4 T cell receptor beta chains from one sample sequenced in a study of spatial heterogeneity in lung cancer. The time point denotes: sample taken at primary tumor resection. TCRdb itself ran the 5' RACE reads through MiXCR, one entry per CDR3 protein. The sample records 30,000 to 45,000 distinct CDR3 sequences, roughly 3% being singletons. This specimen consisted of normal lung tissue next to the tumor, obtained at surgery. These receptors originate from a male donor with early-stage non-small cell lung cancer.

This clonotype has a count of ten or more. The chain uses TRBV10-3 and TRBJ2-7; D call uncertain. V dropped 1 base and J dropped 5 bases, with 6 bases sitting between them. This CDR3 spans 12 amino acids. Germline CDR1 reads ENHRY; CDR2 reads SYGVKD. As DNA, the CDR3 is TGTGCCATCAGTGAGTTTCCCAACGAGCAGTACTTC. Its protein is CAISEFPNEQYF.

Many counts were recorded for this clonotype. This chain uses TRBV7-2 with TRBJ2-3; perhaps TRBD1 as D (6 bases). CDR3 length: 13 amino acids. Germline lookup yields CDR1 SGHTA and CDR2 FQGNSA. Trimming shortened V by 5 bases and J by 4 bases, and 10 bases separated the two germline ends. The CDR3 DNA reads TGTGCCAGCAGCACGCGGACAGCAGATACGCAGTATTTT. Its translation is CASSTRTADTQYF.

This clonotype appeared many times. The rearrangement uses TRBV14 and TRBJ1-6, with a tentative D call TRBD1 (5 bases). CDR1 and CDR2 (germline): SGHDN, FVKESK. Trimming took 3 bases from V and 9 from J, leaving 18 bases between them. This CDR3 region has 16 residues. CDR3 DNA: TGTGCCAGCAGCCATTTTCTCTCCGGGGGAGCTTCACCCCTCCACTTT. It codes for CASSHFLSGGASPLHF.

This clonotype was counted ten times or more. This rearrangement joins TRBV20-1 to TRBJ1-4; weak D call: TRBD1 (6 bases). The V gene's germline CDR1 is DFQATT and CDR2 SNEGSKA (reference sequence). Deletions cut 0 bases from V and 8 bases from J, with 10 bases between. The CDR3 contains 13 residues. The DNA of the CDR3 is TGCAGTGCTAGAGATGGAACAGGGGAAAAACTGTTTTTT. This gives the protein CSARDGTGEKLFF.